These T cell receptor beta chains were read from a single sample in a study of neurological immune-mediated disorders. TCRdb reanalysed the 5' RACE reads using MiXCR and keeps one entry per CDR3 protein. The table has fewer than 35,000 distinct CDR3 sequences, 2.5% to 4% seen once. The specimen sequenced was PBMCs. The origin of the receptors is a woman in her 30s with multiple sclerosis. CDR3s include the opening cysteine and the closing phenylalanine or tryptophan. Each record gives: D gene, clone size, J gene, V gene, CDR3 protein, CDR3 DNA. D genes are given only for firm matches. Size values are once, few and many counts, or a class for expanded clones, and some rows have none.

>.|many|TRBJ2-7|TRBV15
CATSRDFTEPEQYF
TGTGCCACCAGCAGAGATTTTACCGAGCCCGAGCAGTACTTC
>TRBD2|.|TRBJ2-5|TRBV6-1
CASSVGLAGSETQYF
TGTGCCAGCAGTGTGGGACTAGCGGGGTCAGAGACCCAGTACTTC
>.|many|TRBJ2-2|TRBV24-1
CATRGQGAAGELFF
TGTGCCACCCGGGGGCAAGGGGCGGCCGGGGAGCTGTTTTTT
>.|few|TRBJ2-6|TRBV15
CATSRPAAGAKVLTF
TGTGCCACCAGCAGGCCCGCTGCTGGGGCCAAAGTCCTGACTTTC
>.|many|TRBJ2-3|TRBV20-1
CSANRLPGFEADTQYF
TGCAGTGCTAATAGACTCCCCGGCTTTGAGGCAGATACGCAGTATTTT
>.|many|TRBJ2-5|TRBV5-1
CASSLVPSSETQYF
TGCGCCAGCAGCTTGGTCCCGTCCTCGGAGACCCAGTACTTC
>TRBD1|many|TRBJ1-1|TRBV6-2/TRBV6-3
CASSYYRGTEAFF
TGTGCCAGCAGTTACTACAGGGGAACTGAAGCTTTCTTT
>TRBD1|many|TRBJ2-7|TRBV7-9
CASSFPPGQSLYEQYF
TGTGCCAGCAGCTTCCCCCCGGGACAGAGTTTATACGAGCAGTACTTC
>TRBD1|many|TRBJ2-5|TRBV3-1
CASSNLGQGAWETQYF
TGTGCCAGCAGCAACTTGGGACAGGGGGCTTGGGAGACCCAGTACTTC
>.|many|TRBJ1-4|TRBV28
CASSLSEKLFF
TGTGCCAGCAGTTTATCTGAAAAACTGTTTTTT
>.|many|TRBJ1-1|TRBV20-1
CSARDPGGANTEAFF
TGCAGTGCTAGAGACCCCGGAGGGGCCAACACTGAAGCTTTCTTT
>TRBD1|many|TRBJ1-5|TRBV7-2
CASSLAGQLNQPQNF
TGTGCCAGCAGCTTAGCGGGACAGCTAAATCAGCCCCAGAATTTT
>.|many|TRBJ1-1|TRBV7-2
CASSLVLPGRGIRTEAFF
TGTGCCAGCAGCTTAGTGCTCCCGGGACGTGGGATTCGTACTGAAGCTTTCTTT
>TRBD2|many|TRBJ2-1|TRBV28
CASTLAGALANEQFF
TGTGCCAGCACATTAGCGGGAGCACTCGCCAATGAGCAGTTCTTC
>.|many|TRBJ2-7|TRBV20-1
CSARTDYYEQYF
TGCAGTGCCCGGACAGATTATTACGAGCAGTACTTC
>TRBD2|many|TRBJ2-3|TRBV5-1
CASRLAGVPDTQYF
TGCGCCAGCAGGCTAGCGGGAGTCCCAGATACGCAGTATTTT
>TRBD1|many|TRBJ2-7|TRBV2
CASSQQGAKQYF
TGTGCCAGCAGCCAACAGGGGGCTAAGCAGTACTTC
>.|many|TRBJ1-5|TRBV28
CASSLGWGSSNQPQHF
TGTGCCAGCAGTTTAGGTTGGGGGAGTAGCAATCAGCCCCAGCATTTT
>TRBD1|.|TRBJ1-1|TRBV12-3/TRBV12-4
CASSPMGQGGDTEAFF
TGTGCCAGCAGTCCCATGGGACAGGGAGGCGACACTGAAGCTTTCTTT
>TRBD2|many|TRBJ2-3|TRBV9
CASSVAPGGGDTQYF
TGTGCCAGCAGCGTAGCTCCGGGGGGGGGAGATACGCAGTATTTT
>.|many|TRBJ2-7|TRBV6-5
CASSRPGGGAFYEQYF
TGTGCCAGCAGTAGACCAGGTGGGGGGGCCTTCTACGAGCAGTACTTC
>.|many|TRBJ2-5|TRBV20-1
CSAPWRETQYF
TGCAGTGCTCCTTGGAGGGAGACCCAGTACTTC
>TRBD1|many|TRBJ1-1|TRBV4-2
CASSHTGEANTEAFF
TGTGCCAGCAGCCATACAGGGGAAGCGAACACTGAAGCTTTCTTT
>.|medium-sized|TRBJ1-5|TRBV7-9
CASSPGGNQPQHF
TGTGCCAGCAGCCCGGGGGGGAATCAGCCCCAGCATTTT
>.|many|TRBJ2-7|TRBV5-6
CASGQGGYEQYF
TGTGCCAGCGGGCAGGGAGGTTACGAGCAGTACTTC
>TRBD2|many|TRBJ2-1|TRBV12-3/TRBV12-4
CASSSSSGGSYNEQFF
TGTGCCAGCAGTTCCTCTAGCGGGGGCTCCTACAATGAGCAGTTCTTC
>.|many|TRBJ2-1|TRBV7-2
CASSSPGQYASSYNEQFF
TGTGCCAGCAGCTCTCCGGGACAATACGCCAGCTCCTACAATGAGCAGTTCTTC
>.|many|TRBJ1-5|TRBV27
CASSLRGTSNQPQHF
TGTGCCAGCAGTTTAAGGGGTACGAGCAATCAGCCCCAGCATTTT
>TRBD2|many|TRBJ2-2|TRBV7-8
CASSLVGSGRSGELFF
TGTGCCAGCAGCTTAGTCGGTAGCGGGAGGTCCGGGGAGCTGTTTTTT
>.|many|TRBJ2-6|TRBV3-1
CASSQVPGANVLTF
TGTGCCAGCAGCCAAGTGCCTGGGGCCAACGTCCTGACTTTC
>TRBD2|many|TRBJ2-7|TRBV7-2
CASSLLAGGRSYEQYF
TGTGCCAGCAGCTTACTAGCGGGGGGCCGATCCTACGAGCAGTACTTC
>TRBD2|medium-sized|TRBJ2-1|TRBV19
CASTPTSGGMDEQFF
TGTGCCAGTACCCCGACTAGCGGGGGCATGGATGAGCAGTTCTTC
>.|few|TRBJ1-5|TRBV7-2
CASSSNLRQPQNF
TGTGCCAGCAGCTCAAACCTTAGACAGCCCCAGAATTTT
>.|many|TRBJ2-7|TRBV20-1
CSARSGLRTGDYEQYF
TGCAGTGCTAGATCCGGTTTAAGGACTGGCGACTACGAGCAGTACTTC
>.|many|TRBJ1-2|TRBV4-1
CASSQDPGPAGKGYTF
TGCGCCAGCAGCCAAGATCCTGGGCCAGCTGGTAAGGGCTACACCTTC
>TRBD2|many|TRBJ2-3|TRBV27
CASSLSRLAGALSTDTQYF
TGTGCCAGCAGTTTATCACGACTAGCGGGTGCTCTAAGCACAGATACGCAGTATTTT
>TRBD1|many|TRBJ2-4|TRBV7-2
CASSLRDRGPRAKNIQYF
TGTGCCAGCAGCTTAAGGGACAGGGGGCCTCGAGCCAAAAACATTCAGTACTTC
>.|many|TRBJ2-3|TRBV20-1
CSARDTRGSSTDTQYF
TGCAGTGCTAGAGATACCAGGGGTAGTAGCACAGATACGCAGTATTTT
>TRBD2|many|TRBJ2-1|TRBV12-3/TRBV12-4
CASSPRTSGGNEQFF
TGTGCCAGCAGTCCCCGGACTAGCGGGGGAAATGAGCAGTTCTTC
>TRBD1|many|TRBJ1-1|TRBV5-5
CASSRGTENTEAFF
TGTGCCAGCAGCCGCGGGACAGAGAACACTGAAGCTTTCTTT
>TRBD2|many|TRBJ2-1|TRBV13
CASRKWGGGINNEQFF
TGTGCCAGCAGAAAGTGGGGCGGGGGGATCAACAATGAGCAGTTCTTC
>TRBD2|many|TRBJ2-1|TRBV10-3
CAIRLAGGQDNEQFF
TGTGCCATCAGACTAGCGGGGGGACAGGACAATGAGCAGTTCTTC
>TRBD2|many|TRBJ2-1|TRBV12-3/TRBV12-4
CASSLAGVRYNEQFF
TGTGCCAGCAGTCTAGCGGGAGTGCGCTACAATGAGCAGTTCTTC
>TRBD2|many|TRBJ2-3|TRBV29-1
CSLRLAGGPTDTQYF
TGCAGCCTCAGACTAGCGGGAGGGCCAACAGATACGCAGTATTTT
>.|many|TRBJ1-5|TRBV20-1
CSARETGYSNQPQHF
TGCAGTGCTAGAGAAACGGGTTATAGCAATCAGCCCCAGCATTTT
>.|many|TRBJ2-7|TRBV5-6
CASSFRSMNPYEQYF
TGTGCCAGCAGCTTTCGTTCGATGAACCCCTACGAGCAGTACTTC
>TRBD2|many|TRBJ2-1|TRBV7-8
CASSSTSGRANEQFF
TGTGCCAGCAGCTCAACTAGCGGGAGGGCCAATGAGCAGTTCTTC
>.|many|TRBJ1-1|TRBV27
CASSQHFRQPNTEAFF
TGTGCCAGCAGTCAACATTTTAGACAGCCGAACACTGAAGCTTTCTTT
>.|few|TRBJ1-5|TRBV6-1
CASSERWDLVSNQPQNF
TGTGCCAGCAGTGAGCGGTGGGACCTGGTAAGCAATCAGCCCCAGAATTTT
>.|many|TRBJ2-5|TRBV5-1
CASSLFGGRETQYF
TGCGCCAGCAGCTTGTTTGGGGGTCGGGAGACCCAGTACTTC
>TRBD2|many|TRBJ2-1|TRBV7-9
CASSPPRVAGEMKQFF
TGTGCCAGCAGCCCGCCCAGGGTAGCGGGAGAAATGAAACAGTTCTTC
>.|many|TRBJ1-4|TRBV5-1
CASSLIGAANEKLFF
TGCGCCAGCAGCTTGATAGGTGCGGCTAATGAAAAACTGTTTTTT
>.|many|TRBJ2-1|TRBV25-1
CASSSRNNEQFF
TGTGCCAGCAGTTCGCGGAACAATGAGCAGTTCTTC
>TRBD1|many|TRBJ1-2|TRBV20-1
CSARVPRRQGENGYTF
TGCAGTGCTAGAGTTCCCCGGCGACAGGGAGAGAATGGCTACACCTTC
>.|many|TRBJ1-5|TRBV6-2/TRBV6-3
CASRFRDTESNQPQHF
TGTGCCAGCAGATTCCGGGATACCGAAAGCAATCAGCCCCAGCATTTT
>TRBD2|many|TRBJ2-1|TRBV10-3
CAIRGTSEELYNEQFF
TGTGCCATCAGGGGGACTAGCGAGGAGTTATACAATGAGCAGTTCTTC
>TRBD1|many|TRBJ1-5|TRBV20-1
CSAGTGASNQPQHF
TGCAGTGCGGGGACAGGGGCGAGCAATCAGCCCCAGCATTTT
>.|many|TRBJ2-4|TRBV5-1
CASSLGGAVGNIQYF
TGCGCCAGCAGCCTGGGTGGGGCCGTAGGAAACATTCAGTACTTC
>.|.|TRBJ1-5|TRBV29-1
CSAAGTWGQNF
TGCAGCGCTGCTGGGACCTGGGGCCAGAATTTT
>TRBD2|few|TRBJ2-3|TRBV6-5
CASRLALQSDTQYF
TGTGCCAGCAGACTAGCGCTTCAGTCAGATACGCAGTATTTT